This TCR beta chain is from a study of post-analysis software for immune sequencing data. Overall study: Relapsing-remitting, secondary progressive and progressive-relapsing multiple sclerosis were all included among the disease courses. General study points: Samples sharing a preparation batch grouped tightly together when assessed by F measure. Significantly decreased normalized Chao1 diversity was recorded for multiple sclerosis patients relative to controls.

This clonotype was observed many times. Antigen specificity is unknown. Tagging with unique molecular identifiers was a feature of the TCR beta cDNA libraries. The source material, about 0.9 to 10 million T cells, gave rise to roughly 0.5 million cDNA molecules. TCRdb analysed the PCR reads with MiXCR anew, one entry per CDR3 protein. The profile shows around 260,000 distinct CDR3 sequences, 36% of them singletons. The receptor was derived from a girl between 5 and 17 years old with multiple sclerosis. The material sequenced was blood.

The CDR3 DNA follows: TGTGCCAGCAGCCCAAAAACGGAAGTGACTCCAGAGACCCAGTACTTC. Encoded protein: CASSPKTEVTPETQYF. The chain carries TRBV7-9 and TRBJ2-5; the D is unclear. CDR3 length: 16 amino acids. Trimming took off 5 bases at V and 4 bases at J, with 20 bases between the two ends. Germline V lookup: CDR1 SEHNR, CDR2 FQNEAQ (reference sequence).